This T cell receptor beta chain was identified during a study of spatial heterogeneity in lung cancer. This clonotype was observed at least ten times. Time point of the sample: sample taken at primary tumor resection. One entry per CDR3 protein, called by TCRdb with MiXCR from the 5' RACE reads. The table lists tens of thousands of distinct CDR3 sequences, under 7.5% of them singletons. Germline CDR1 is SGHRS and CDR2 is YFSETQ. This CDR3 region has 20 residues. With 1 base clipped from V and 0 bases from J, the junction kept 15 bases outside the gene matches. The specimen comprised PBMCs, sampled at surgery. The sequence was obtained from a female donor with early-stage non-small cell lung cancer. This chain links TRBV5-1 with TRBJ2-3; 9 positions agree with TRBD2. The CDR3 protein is CASSLSRAGGPFSSTDTQYF. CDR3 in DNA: TGCGCCAGCAGCTTGTCTCGAGCGGGGGGCCCTTTTTCTAGCACAGATACGCAGTATTTT. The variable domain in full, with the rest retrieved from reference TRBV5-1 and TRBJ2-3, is KAGVTQTPRYLIKTRGQQVTLSCSPISGHRSVSWYQQTPGQGLQFLFEYFSETQRNKGNFPGRFSGRQFSNSRSEMNVSTLELGDSALYLCASSLSRAGGPFSSTDTQYFGPGTRLTVL.